Sequencing of this T cell receptor (beta chain) was carried out in a study of quantifying T cell responses using KT2 cells. Study overall: RNA was reverse transcribed with TCR alpha and beta constant-region primers. General observations from the study: Counts of KT2 alpha and beta sequences rose linearly with the number of KT2 cells added.

The cDNA 3' end received a ligated oligonucleotide with a UMI. The first PCR ran three to four cycles with an equimolar RC1.1 and RC1.2 beta primer mix. Separate processing of TCR alpha and beta chains began at the second PCR. TCRdb used MiXCR to reprocess the UMI-ligation and nested PCR reads, holding one entry per CDR3 protein. The data show fewer than 50,000 distinct CDR3 sequences, approximately 15% seen once. This clonotype showed up many times. Its specificity is not known. The germline V gene has CDR1 SGDLS and CDR2 YYNGEE. This CDR3 comprises 13 residues. Trimming took 4 bases from V and 5 from J, leaving 12 bases between them. KT2, a clone with a known TCR, was spiked into unfractionated PBMC. KT2 cells were mixed with fixed PBMC numbers at varying ratios.

This receptor was obtained from a human donor. The chain joins TRBV9 to TRBJ1-2; D call uncertain. The sample was PBMCs spiked with cells of the T cell clone KT2. CDR3 residues: CASSPDRAYGYTF. CDR3 coding DNA: TGTGCCAGCAGCCCCGACCGGGCGTATGGCTACACCTTC.